Described below is a single T cell receptor beta chain sequence and its context. The sample comes from a study of neoadjuvant anti-PD-1 for oral cavity cancer. Study overall: Most patients had three to four biweekly doses of 3 mg/kg nivolumab before resection.

The length of the CDR3 is 13 residues. The V gene's germline CDR1 is SEHNR and CDR2 FQNEAQ (reference sequence). Trimming pared 5 bases from V and 8 bases from J, leaving 15 bases between. Using immunoSEQ multiplex PCR, the repertoire was profiled, and TCRdb retains in-frame clones only, with some absent. The table has about 72,000 clones, around 80% seen once. The sequenced sample was PBMCs, obtained before nivolumab (anti-PD-1) treatment. The chain joins TRBV7-9 to TRBJ1-1; D remains ambiguous. The TCR comes from a person aged 40 to 85 with oral cavity squamous cell carcinoma. In DNA form, the CDR3 reads TGTGCCAGCAGCGCCGTGGGGTACCTCGAAGCTTTCTTT. Translated, it gives CASSAVGYLEAFF.